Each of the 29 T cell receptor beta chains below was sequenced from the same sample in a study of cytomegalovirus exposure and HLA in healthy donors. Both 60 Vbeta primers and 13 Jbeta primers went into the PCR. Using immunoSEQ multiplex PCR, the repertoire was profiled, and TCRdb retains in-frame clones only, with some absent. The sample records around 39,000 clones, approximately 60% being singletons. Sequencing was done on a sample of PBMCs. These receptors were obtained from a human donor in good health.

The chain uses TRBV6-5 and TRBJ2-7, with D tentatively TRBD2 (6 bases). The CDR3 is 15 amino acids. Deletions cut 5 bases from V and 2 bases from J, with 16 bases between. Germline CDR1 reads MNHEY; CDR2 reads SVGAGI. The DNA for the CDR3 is TGTGCCAGCAGTGCTCCCCGAGGGACTGCCTACGAGCAGTACTTC. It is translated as CASSAPRGTAYEQYF.

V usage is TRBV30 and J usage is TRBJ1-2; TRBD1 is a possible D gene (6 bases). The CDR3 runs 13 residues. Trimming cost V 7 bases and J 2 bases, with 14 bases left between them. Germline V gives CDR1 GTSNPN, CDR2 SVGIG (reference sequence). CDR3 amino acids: CASVGGKNYGYTF. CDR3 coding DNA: TGTGCCTCGGTAGGGGGAAAAAACTATGGCTACACCTTC.

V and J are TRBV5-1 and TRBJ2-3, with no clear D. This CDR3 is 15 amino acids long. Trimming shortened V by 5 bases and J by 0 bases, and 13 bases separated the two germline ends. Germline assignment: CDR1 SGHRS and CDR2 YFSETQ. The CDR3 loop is CASRRILTSTDTQYF. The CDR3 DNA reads TGCGCCAGCAGGCGGATCTTAACTAGCACAGATACGCAGTATTTT.

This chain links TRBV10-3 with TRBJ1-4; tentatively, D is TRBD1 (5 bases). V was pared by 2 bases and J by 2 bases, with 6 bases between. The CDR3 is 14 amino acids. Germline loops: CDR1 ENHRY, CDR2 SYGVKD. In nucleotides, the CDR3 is TGTGCCATCAGTGAGGGACACACTAATGAAAAACTGTTTTTT. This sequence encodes CAISEGHTNEKLFF.

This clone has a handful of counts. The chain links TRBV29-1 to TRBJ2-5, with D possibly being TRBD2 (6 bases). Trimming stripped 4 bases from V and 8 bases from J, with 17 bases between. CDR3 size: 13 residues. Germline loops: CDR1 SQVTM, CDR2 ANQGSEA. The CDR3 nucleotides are TGCAGCGTTGCGGCGGGGACTCCGTCTACCCAGTACTTC. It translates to CSVAAGTPSTQYF. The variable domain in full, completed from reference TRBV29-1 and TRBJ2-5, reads SAVISQKPSRDICQRGTSLTIQCQVDSQVTMMFWYRQQPGQSLTLIATANQGSEATYESGFVIDKFPISRPNLTFSTLTVSNMSPEDSSIYLCSVAAGTPSTQYFGPGTRLLVL.

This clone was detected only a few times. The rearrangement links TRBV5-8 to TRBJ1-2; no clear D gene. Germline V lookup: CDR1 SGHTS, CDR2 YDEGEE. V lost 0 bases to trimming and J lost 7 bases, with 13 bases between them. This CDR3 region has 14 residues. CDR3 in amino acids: CASSLGTAGSGYTF. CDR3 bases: TGTGCCAGCAGCTTGGGAACGGCCGGGAGTGGCTACACCTTC.

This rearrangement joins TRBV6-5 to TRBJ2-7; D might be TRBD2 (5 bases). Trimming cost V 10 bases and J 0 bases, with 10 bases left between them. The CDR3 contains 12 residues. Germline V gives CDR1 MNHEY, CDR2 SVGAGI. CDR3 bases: TGTGCCACCTCGGGGTCCTCCTACGAGCAGTACTTC. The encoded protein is CATSGSSYEQYF.

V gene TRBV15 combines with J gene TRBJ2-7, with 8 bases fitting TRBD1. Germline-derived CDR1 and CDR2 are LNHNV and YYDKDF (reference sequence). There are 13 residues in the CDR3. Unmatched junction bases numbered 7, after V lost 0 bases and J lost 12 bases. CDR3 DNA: TGTGCCACCAGCAGAGACCGACAGGGGAATCGGTACTTC. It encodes CATSRDRQGNRYF. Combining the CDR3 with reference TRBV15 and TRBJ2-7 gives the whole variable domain DAMVIQNPRYQVTQFGKPVTLSCSQTLNHNVMYWYQQKSSQAPKLLFHYYDKDFNNEADTPDNFQSRRPNTSFCFLDIRSPGLGDTAMYLCATSRDRQGNRYFGPGTRLTVT.

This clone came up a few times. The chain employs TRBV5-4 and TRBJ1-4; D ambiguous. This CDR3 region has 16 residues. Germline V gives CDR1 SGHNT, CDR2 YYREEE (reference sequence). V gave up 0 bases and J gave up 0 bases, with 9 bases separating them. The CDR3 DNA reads TGTGCCAGCAGCTTGGGGCAGCTAGCAACTAATGAAAAACTGTTTTTT. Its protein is CASSLGQLATNEKLFF.

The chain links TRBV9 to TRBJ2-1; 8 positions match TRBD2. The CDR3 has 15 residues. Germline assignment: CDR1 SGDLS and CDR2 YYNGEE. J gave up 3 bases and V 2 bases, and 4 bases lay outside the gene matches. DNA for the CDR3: TGTGCCAGCAGCGTGCGGGGGGATCACTACAATGAGCAGTTCTTC. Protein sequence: CASSVRGDHYNEQFF.

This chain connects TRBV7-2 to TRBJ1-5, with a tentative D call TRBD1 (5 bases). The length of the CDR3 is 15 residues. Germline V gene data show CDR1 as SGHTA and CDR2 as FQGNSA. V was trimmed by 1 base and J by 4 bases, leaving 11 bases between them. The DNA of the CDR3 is TGTGCCAGCAGCTTAGTTGCAGGGCTAAATCAGCCCCAGCATTTT. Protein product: CASSLVAGLNQPQHF.

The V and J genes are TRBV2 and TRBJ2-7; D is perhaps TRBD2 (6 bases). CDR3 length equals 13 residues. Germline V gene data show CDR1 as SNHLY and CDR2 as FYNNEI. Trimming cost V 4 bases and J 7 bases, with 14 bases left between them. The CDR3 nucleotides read TGTGCCAGCAGTGGAAGGCGGGGAGAGGAGCAGTACTTC. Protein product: CASSGRRGEEQYF.

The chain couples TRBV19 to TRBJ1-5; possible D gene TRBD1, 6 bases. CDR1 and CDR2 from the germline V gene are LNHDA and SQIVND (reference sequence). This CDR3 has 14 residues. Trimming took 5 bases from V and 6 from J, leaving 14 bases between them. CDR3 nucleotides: TGTGCCAGTAGTCCGGACAGCTGGGGTCAGCCCCAGCATTTT. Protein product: CASSPDSWGQPQHF. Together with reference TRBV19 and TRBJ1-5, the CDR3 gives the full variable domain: DGGITQSPKYLFRKEGQNVTLSCEQNLNHDAMYWYRQDPGQGLRLIYYSQIVNDFQKGDIAEGYSVSREKKESFPLTVTSAQKNPTAFYLCASSPDSWGQPQHFGDGTRLSIL.

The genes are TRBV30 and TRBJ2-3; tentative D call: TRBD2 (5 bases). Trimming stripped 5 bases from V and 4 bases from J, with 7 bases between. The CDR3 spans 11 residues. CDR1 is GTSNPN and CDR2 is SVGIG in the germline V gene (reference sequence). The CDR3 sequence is CAWSGSDTQYF. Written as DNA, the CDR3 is TGTGCCTGGTCGGGGTCAGATACGCAGTATTTT.

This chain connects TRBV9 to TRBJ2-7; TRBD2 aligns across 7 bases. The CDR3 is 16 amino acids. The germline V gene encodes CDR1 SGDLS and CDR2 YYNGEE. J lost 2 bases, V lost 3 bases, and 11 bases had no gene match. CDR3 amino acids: CASSARGSPLPYEQYF. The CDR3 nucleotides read TGTGCCAGCAGCGCGCGGGGGAGTCCCTTACCCTACGAGCAGTACTTC. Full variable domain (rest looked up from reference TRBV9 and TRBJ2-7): DSGVTQTPKHLITATGQRVTLRCSPRSGDLSVYWYQQSLDQGLQFLIQYYNGEERAKGNILERFSAQQFPDLHSELNLSSLELGDSALYFCASSARGSPLPYEQYFGPGTRLTVT.

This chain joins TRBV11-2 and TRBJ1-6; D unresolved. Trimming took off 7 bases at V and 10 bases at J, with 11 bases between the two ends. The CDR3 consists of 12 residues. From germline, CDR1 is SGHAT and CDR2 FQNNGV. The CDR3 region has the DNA TGTGCCAGCACTAGGGCGGGCTCACCCCTCCACTTT. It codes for CASTRAGSPLHF.

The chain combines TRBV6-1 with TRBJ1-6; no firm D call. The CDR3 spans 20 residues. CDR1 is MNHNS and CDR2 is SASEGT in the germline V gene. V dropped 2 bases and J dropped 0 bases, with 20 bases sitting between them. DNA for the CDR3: TGTGCCAGCAGTGAATCGGGGTGGTCGGGGTCCGGCTCCTATAATTCACCCCTCCACTTT. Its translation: CASSESGWSGSGSYNSPLHF.

The CDR3 bases are TGTGCCAGCAGGCCCGTGAGCTCCTATAATTCACCCCTCCACTTT. This codes for CASRPVSSYNSPLHF. J is TRBJ1-6 and V is TRBV27; D gene unclear. Germline V gene data show CDR1 as MNHEY and CDR2 as SMNVEV (reference sequence). The CDR3 totals 15 residues. V was shortened by 6 bases and J by 0 bases, with 9 bases between the two germline ends.

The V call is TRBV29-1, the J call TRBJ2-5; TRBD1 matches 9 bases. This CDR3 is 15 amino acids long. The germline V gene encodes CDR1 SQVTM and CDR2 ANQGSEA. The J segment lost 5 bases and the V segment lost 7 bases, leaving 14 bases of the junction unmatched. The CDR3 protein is CSGRLGTGSHETQYF. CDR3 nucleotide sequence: TGCAGCGGCAGACTGGGGACAGGGTCCCACGAGACCCAGTACTTC. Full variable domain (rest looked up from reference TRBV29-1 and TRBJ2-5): SAVISQKPSRDICQRGTSLTIQCQVDSQVTMMFWYRQQPGQSLTLIATANQGSEATYESGFVIDKFPISRPNLTFSTLTVSNMSPEDSSIYLCSGRLGTGSHETQYFGPGTRLLVL.

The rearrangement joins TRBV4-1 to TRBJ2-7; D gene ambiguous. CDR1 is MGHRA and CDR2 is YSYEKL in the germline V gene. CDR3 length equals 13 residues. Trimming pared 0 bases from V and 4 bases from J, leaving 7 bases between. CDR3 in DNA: TGCGCCAGCAGCCAAGAGAGGTCGTACGAGCAGTACTTC. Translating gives CASSQERSYEQYF.

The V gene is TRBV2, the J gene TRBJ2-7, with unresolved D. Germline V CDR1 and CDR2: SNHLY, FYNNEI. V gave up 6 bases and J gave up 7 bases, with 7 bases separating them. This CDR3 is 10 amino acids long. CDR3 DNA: TGTGCCAGCAGGGCCAGGGAGCAGTACTTC. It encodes CASRAREQYF. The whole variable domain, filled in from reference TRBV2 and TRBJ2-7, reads EPEVTQTPSHQVTQMGQEVILRCVPISNHLYFYWYRQILGQKVEFLVSFYNNEISEKSEIFDDQFSVERPDGSNFTLKIRSTKLEDSAMYFCASRAREQYFGPGTRLTVT.

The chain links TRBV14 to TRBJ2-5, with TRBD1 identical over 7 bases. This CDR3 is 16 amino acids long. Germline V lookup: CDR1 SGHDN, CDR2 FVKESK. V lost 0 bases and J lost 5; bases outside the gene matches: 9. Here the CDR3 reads CASSQERNRGGETQYF. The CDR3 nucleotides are TGTGCCAGCAGCCAAGAGAGGAACAGGGGTGGGGAGACCCAGTACTTC.

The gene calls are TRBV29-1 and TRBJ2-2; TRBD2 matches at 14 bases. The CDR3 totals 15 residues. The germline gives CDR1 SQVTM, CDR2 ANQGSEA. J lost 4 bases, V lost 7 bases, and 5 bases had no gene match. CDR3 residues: CSARTSGGITGELFF. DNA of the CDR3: TGCAGCGCTAGGACTAGCGGGGGGATCACCGGGGAGCTGTTTTTT.

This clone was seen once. CDR3 nucleotides: TGCAGCGTTGTTGGGTCTGGACAGGGGCACAATGAGCAGTTCTTC. Protein product: CSVVGSGQGHNEQFF. The V call is TRBV29-1, the J call TRBJ2-1, with 9 bases fitting TRBD1. Germline CDR1 is SQVTM and CDR2 is ANQGSEA. The CDR3 extends over 15 amino acids. V lost 4 bases to trimming and J lost 5 bases; unmatched junction nucleotides: 9.

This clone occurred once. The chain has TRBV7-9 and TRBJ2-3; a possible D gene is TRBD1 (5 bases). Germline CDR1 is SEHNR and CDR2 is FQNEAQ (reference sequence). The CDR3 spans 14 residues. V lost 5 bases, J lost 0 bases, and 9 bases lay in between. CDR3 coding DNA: TGTGCCAGCAGCAAGGGGTGGAGCACAGATACGCAGTATTTT. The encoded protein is CASSKGWSTDTQYF.

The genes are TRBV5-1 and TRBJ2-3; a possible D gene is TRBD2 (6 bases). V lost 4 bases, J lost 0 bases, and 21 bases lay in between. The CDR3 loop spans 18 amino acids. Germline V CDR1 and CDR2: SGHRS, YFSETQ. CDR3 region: CASSALAVPGTSTDTQYF. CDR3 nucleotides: TGCGCCAGCAGCGCCTTAGCGGTTCCGGGGACCAGCACAGATACGCAGTATTTT.

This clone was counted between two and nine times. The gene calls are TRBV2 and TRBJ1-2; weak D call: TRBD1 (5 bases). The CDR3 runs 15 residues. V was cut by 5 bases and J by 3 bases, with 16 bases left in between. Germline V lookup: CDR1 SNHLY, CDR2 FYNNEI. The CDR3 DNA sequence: TGTGCCAGCAGTCTCATACAGGACACGGACTATGGCTACACCTTC. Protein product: CASSLIQDTDYGYTF.

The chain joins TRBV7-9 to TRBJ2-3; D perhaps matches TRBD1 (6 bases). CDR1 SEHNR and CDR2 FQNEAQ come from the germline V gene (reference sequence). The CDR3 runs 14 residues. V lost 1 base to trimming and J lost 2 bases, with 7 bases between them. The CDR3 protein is CASSLEGVTDTQYF. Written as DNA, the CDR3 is TGTGCCAGCAGCTTAGAGGGGGTCACAGATACGCAGTATTTT.

This chain's CDR3 is CASSYGGRGGYEQYF. The CDR3 DNA follows: TGTGCCAGCAGTTACGGCGGACGGGGTGGCTACGAGCAGTACTTC. The chain carries TRBV6-6 and TRBJ2-7, with TRBD2 as a possible D gene (5 bases). From germline, CDR1 is MNHNY and CDR2 SVGAGI (reference sequence). This CDR3 has 15 residues. V was shortened by 2 bases and J by 3 bases, with 14 bases between the two germline ends.